Shown below are 2 T cell receptor beta chains from a single sample sequenced in a study of metastatic and nonmetastatic thyroid tumors (dated by TCRdb to 2020 to 2022). Libraries were prepared through PCR. These reads were obtained on an Illumina HiSeq 4000. TCRdb redid the processing of the public reads, applying fastp at Q25 and MiXCR, and retained in-frame beta chains. Counted in this sample were approximately 16,000 clones; about 30% of them appeared once. The ten largest clones represent around an eighth of the sample. None of the patients had been given any treatment before thyroid surgery. The sample comprised adjacent normal tissue. These receptors were taken from a female donor with papillary thyroid cancer or a benign thyroid nodule (not recorded which). Some clones in this sample may be carry-over from other donors' samples.

There are a few counts of this clone. This rearrangement joins TRBV27 to TRBJ2-7, with D possibly being TRBD1 or TRBD2 (5 bases each). CDR1 and CDR2 from the germline V gene are MNHEY and SMNVEV (reference sequence). V lost 3 bases and J lost 0, with 9 bases in between. The CDR3 covers 14 residues. The DNA of the CDR3 is TGTGCCAGCAGTTTCGGGACCAGCTCCTACGAGCAGTACTTC. Its protein product is CASSFGTSSYEQYF.

In regard to this clone: At one of its ends the junction is not consistent with the germline gene, which may arise from a read error. Other nucleotide sequences from this sample produce the same CDR3. CDR3 in amino acids: CSARDAGNPYGYTF. Here the CDR3 DNA reads TGCAGTGCTAGGGACGCCGGGAACCCCTATGGCTACACCTTT. The chain employs TRBV20-1 and TRBJ1-2; D remains unclear. The germline gives CDR1 DFQATT, CDR2 SNEGSKA (reference sequence). This CDR3 region has 14 residues.